This T cell receptor beta chain was captured in a study of molecular identifiers for immune sequencing clone quantification. This clonotype was seen repeatedly, ten times or more. Naive CD8 libraries were made from about 20,000 to 1,000,000 sorted cells, and they used 10%, 30% or 50% RNA. Previously described methods and listed TCR primers were used for bulk TCR libraries. Using its own MiXCR run on the PCR reads, TCRdb lists one record per CDR3 protein. The sample carries about 640,000 distinct CDR3 sequences, about 20% recorded once. The sequenced sample consisted of naive CD8+ T cells from blood, with Jurkat cell RNA spiked in. The subset is: FACS-sorted CD8+CD4-CCR7+CD45RA+ naive T cells. This clonotype originated in a human donor in good health. Some libraries in this study had Jurkat cell RNA spiked in.

The CDR3 coding sequence is TGTGCCAGCTCACCACCGTCAGGAACCAAAAACATTCAGTACTTC. It encodes CASSPPSGTKNIQYF. V gene TRBV18 combines with J gene TRBJ2-4; D remains ambiguous. CDR1 and CDR2 from the germline V gene are KGHSH and LQKENI. This CDR3 spans 15 amino acids. Trimming stripped 0 bases from V and 2 bases from J, with 8 bases between.